These T cell receptor beta chains were read from a single sample in a study of T cells in Graves' hyperthyroidism and ophthalmopathy. TCRdb redid the calling of the multiplex PCR reads with MiXCR, one entry per CDR3 protein. This sample has around 430,000 distinct CDR3 sequences, with 15% found just once. The sequenced sample consisted of blood. The receptor set was obtained from a woman under 40 with Graves' hyperthyroidism. The CDR3 runs from the conserved cysteine through the conserved F or W. D genes are given only for firm matches. For some rows the clone size is stated as once, few or many, or as a class when expanded; others skip it.

V	D	size	J	CDR3	DNA
TRBV3-1	-	many	TRBJ2-5	CASKTPGVQETQYF	TGTGCCAGCAAAACTCCGGGGGTACAAGAGACCCAGTACTTC
TRBV9	-	many	TRBJ1-2	CASSVGQGKVYGYTF	TGTGCCAGCAGCGTAGGGCAGGGAAAAGTCTATGGCTACACCTTC
TRBV24-1	-	-	TRBJ2-3	CATSDIWDTTDTQYF	TGTGCCACCAGTGATATCTGGGACACCACAGATACGCAGTATTTT
TRBV12-5	-	-	TRBJ2-3	CASGLKRYYPDTQYF	TGTGCTAGTGGTTTGAAGCGGTATTACCCAGATACGCAGTATTTT
TRBV5-8	-	few	TRBJ2-1	CASSLEANEQFF	TGTGCCAGCAGCTTGGAAGCCAATGAGCAGTTCTTC
TRBV6-1	-	few	TRBJ2-1	CASTGRSPFYNEQFF	TGTGCCAGCACAGGGCGATCACCCTTCTACAATGAGCAGTTCTTC
TRBV13	-	many	TRBJ1-1	CASSSSPLGTEAFF	TGTGCCAGCAGCTCCAGTCCCCTGGGCACTGAAGCTTTCTTT
TRBV7-9	-	many	TRBJ1-1	CASTQQGNTEAFF	TGTGCCAGCACGCAACAGGGGAACACTGAAGCTTTCTTT
TRBV28	-	-	TRBJ2-1	CASSSPSKLLPSWFF	TGTGCCAGCAGTTCGCCGTCAAAACTACTCCCAAGTTGGTTCTTC
TRBV28	TRBD1	many	TRBJ2-7	CASSKTGAGRYEQYF	TGTGCCAGCAGTAAGACAGGGGCGGGTAGATACGAGCAGTACTTC
TRBV29-1	-	-	TRBJ2-7	CSVVLAGIYEQYF	TGCAGCGTTGTTCTCGCAGGGATCTACGAGCAGTACTTC
TRBV20-1	TRBD1	many	TRBJ2-3	CSAQGQFTDTQYF	TGCAGTGCCCAGGGACAGTTCACAGATACGCAGTATTTT
TRBV19	-	once	TRBJ2-7	CASSIAEGTYEQYF	TGTGCCAGTAGTATAGCGGAGGGGACTTACGAGCAGTACTTC
TRBV28	-	many	TRBJ2-2	CASSYPSANTGELFF	TGTGCCAGCAGTTATCCCTCGGCGAACACCGGGGAGCTGTTTTTT
TRBV6-1	TRBD1	many	TRBJ1-5	CASSQEGGSGNQPQHF	TGTGCCAGCAGCCAGGAAGGGGGCTCGGGCAATCAGCCCCAGCATTTT
TRBV10-1	TRBD1	few	TRBJ1-2	CASSEQLGTGGAGGYTF	TGCGCCAGCAGTGAGCAATTAGGGACAGGGGGCGCCGGCGGCTACACCTTC